The T cell receptor beta chain described here comes from a study of T-cell reconstitution after alpha-beta-depleted transplantation in children. Germline V gives CDR1 SQVTM, CDR2 ANQGSEA. The CDR3 runs 16 residues. V shed 5 bases, J shed 1 base, and the junction held 12 bases outside the gene matches. Points from the study as a whole: T-cell numbers and diversity one year post-transplant derived largely from freshly generated T cells. From surviving recipient T cells and thymic progenitors came the high day-60 TCRbeta diversity observed in some patients. Expanded clones from the graft, numbering several hundred, reportedly supplied alpha-beta T cells about two months after transplant.

This clonotype has ten or more counts. As yet, its antigen is unknown. Unique molecular identifiers were used in preparing the TCRbeta library. TCRdb reanalysed the PCR reads using MiXCR and keeps one entry per CDR3 protein. The data hold hundreds of thousands of distinct CDR3 sequences, with over 10% observed a single time. This TCR came from a male patient aged 10 to 17 who had a stem cell transplant for acute myeloid leukemia, so the T cells may come from the graft donor. V gene TRBV29-1 combines with J gene TRBJ2-5; 8 bases are a match to TRBD2. Sequenced here: PBMCs, mostly from graft donor cells, sampled 360 days after TCRalphabeta/CD19-depleted stem cell transplant. CDR3 sequence (DNA): TGCAGCGTTACAGCGCTCAAACTAGCGGTCCAAGAGACCCAGTACTTC. Protein sequence: CSVTALKLAVQETQYF. The variable domain in full, completed from reference TRBV29-1 and TRBJ2-5, reads SAVISQKPSRDICQRGTSLTIQCQVDSQVTMMFWYRQQPGQSLTLIATANQGSEATYESGFVIDKFPISRPNLTFSTLTVSNMSPEDSSIYLCSVTALKLAVQETQYFGPGTRLLVL.